The rows below give T cell receptor beta chains drawn from one sample of a study of T cells in Graves' hyperthyroidism and ophthalmopathy. TCRdb re-derived calls from the multiplex PCR reads in MiXCR, one entry per CDR3 protein. Of hundreds of thousands of distinct CDR3 sequences detected, approximately 14% appear once; the ten largest clones hold about 14%. The sequenced material came from blood. The receptor source for this set is a woman aged 18-30 years with Graves' hyperthyroidism. Both conserved end residues are part of each CDR3. D genes are given only for firm matches. Size is stated for part of the rows, as once, few or many counts, or as a class when the clone is expanded.

abundance	d_gene	v_gene	len	j_gene	CDR3nt	CDR3aa
many	TRBD2	TRBV7-3	14	TRBJ2-7	TGTGCCAGCAGCTGGACTAGCGGGAGTAGGCAGCAGTACTTC	CASSWTSGSRQQYF
.	.	TRBV6-2/TRBV6-3	14	TRBJ2-3	TGTGCCAGCAGGGAGGGGGACTACACAGATATGCAGTATTTT	CASREGDYTDMQYF
many	.	TRBV19	13	TRBJ1-5	TGTGCCAGTAAGATGGGGGGCCAACAGCCCCAGCATTTT	CASKMGGQQPQHF
many	.	TRBV18	14	TRBJ2-5	TGTGCCAGCTCACCGGCGGGGCCGCAAGAGACCCAGTACTTC	CASSPAGPQETQYF
many	TRBD2	TRBV7-9	16	TRBJ2-1	TGTGCCAGCAGCTTAGGGACTAGCGGGAGTTATAATGAGCAGTTCTTC	CASSLGTSGSYNEQFF
many	.	TRBV12-3/TRBV12-4	15	TRBJ1-5	TGTGCCAGCAGTCCCCGCAAGGGTAGTACTCAGCCCCAGCATTTT	CASSPRKGSTQPQHF
many	.	TRBV3-1	17	TRBJ2-3	TGTGCCAGCAGCCAAGATTTAGGGTTGGATAGGACAGATACGCAGTATTTT	CASSQDLGLDRTDTQYF
many	TRBD1	TRBV7-8	15	TRBJ2-4	TGTGCCAGCAGCTTAGCACAGGGGGCCAAAAACATTCAGTACTTC	CASSLAQGAKNIQYF
.	.	TRBV27	16	TRBJ1-2	TGTGCCAGCAGTTTATACCCGACAGGTGGGTCCTATGGCTACACCTTC	CASSLYPTGGSYGYTF
few	TRBD2	TRBV3-1	18	TRBJ2-7	TGTGCCAGCAGCCAACCGGGACTAGCGGGAGGTTTTCTGTACGAGCAGTACTTC	CASSQPGLAGGFLYEQYF
.	.	TRBV5-1	15	TRBJ1-2	TGCGCCAGCAGCTTGGAACCGGGCCCGCCGGGTGGCTACACCTTC	CASSLEPGPPGGYTF
.	.	TRBV6-5	15	TRBJ1-5	TGTGCCAGCAGTTATTCGGAGGGGGAGCGGCAGCCCCAGCATTTT	CASSYSEGERQPQHF
.	.	TRBV13	14	TRBJ1-2	TGTGCCAGCAGCCCAGGGGCCGAAAACTATGGCTACACCTTC	CASSPGAENYGYTF
few	.	TRBV29-1	11	TRBJ1-1	TGCAGCGCAGACGGGAACACTGAAGCTTTCTTT	CSADGNTEAFF
many	TRBD1	TRBV7-3	14	TRBJ2-1	TGTGCCAGCAGCCAAGGACAGGGGGTCGTTGAGCAGTTCTTC	CASSQGQGVVEQFF
few	.	TRBV5-5	18	TRBJ2-7	TGTGCCAGCAGCTTGGCCTTCATGTGGGGGGGCCCGGCCTACGAGCAGTACTTC	CASSLAFMWGGPAYEQYF